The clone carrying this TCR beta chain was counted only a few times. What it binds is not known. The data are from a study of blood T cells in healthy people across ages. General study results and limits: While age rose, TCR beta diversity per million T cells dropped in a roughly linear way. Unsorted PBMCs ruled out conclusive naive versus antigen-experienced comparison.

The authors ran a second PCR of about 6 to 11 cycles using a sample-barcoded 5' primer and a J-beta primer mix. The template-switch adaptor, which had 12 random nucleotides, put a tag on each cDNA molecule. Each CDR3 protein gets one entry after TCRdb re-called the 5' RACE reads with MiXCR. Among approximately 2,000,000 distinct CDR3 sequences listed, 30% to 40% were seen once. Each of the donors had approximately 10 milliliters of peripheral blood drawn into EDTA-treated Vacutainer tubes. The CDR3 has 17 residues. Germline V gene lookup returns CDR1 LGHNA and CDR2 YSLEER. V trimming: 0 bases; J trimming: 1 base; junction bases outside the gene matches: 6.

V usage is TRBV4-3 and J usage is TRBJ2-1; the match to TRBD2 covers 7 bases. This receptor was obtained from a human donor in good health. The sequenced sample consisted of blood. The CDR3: CASSQDLGGGSYNEQFF. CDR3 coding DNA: TGCGCCAGCAGCCAAGATCTGGGGGGGGGATCCTACAATGAGCAGTTCTTC.